This T cell receptor beta chain was obtained from a study of blood T cell repertoires in COVID-19. Study background: Acute and convalescent COVID-19 specimens originated in the United States, Italy and Spain.

Germline CDR1 and CDR2: SNHLY and FYNNEI. CDR3 length: 16 amino acids. V shed 6 bases and J 5 bases; nucleotides not matched to a gene: 13. Sequencing was performed with immunoSEQ multiplex PCR; in TCRdb, only in-frame clones are kept and a portion is missing. Among under 300,000 clones, 70% to 85% were seen once, and the ten largest hold approximately 4.9%. V is TRBV2 and J is TRBJ1-1, with 9 positions matching TRBD1. Input material: peripheral blood. The TCR sequence derives from a woman at least 80 years old with active or convalescent COVID-19. CDR3 residues: CASRKDNRGLGTEAFF. CDR3 coding DNA: TGTGCCAGCAGGAAAGATAACAGGGGGCTAGGAACTGAAGCTTTCTTT.